Below, one TCR beta chain is given with its context. All patients were treatment-naive before thyroid surgery. This entry belongs to a study of metastatic and nonmetastatic thyroid tumors. At the level of the study: Blood and tumor or nodule tissue repertoires from malignant and benign thyroid patients were compared.

V was pared by 5 bases and J by 2 bases, with 17 bases between. CDR3 length: 16 residues. Original processing methods: Differences in CDR3 between clinicopathological groups were drawn on to build a classifier intended to discriminate distant-metastatic papillary thyroid cancer patients. TCRdb re-processed the PCR reads through MiXCR. The V and J calls follow TCRdb's processing rather than the paper's. Here the sample spans around 5,400 clones, 33% being singletons. Sequenced input: adjacent normal tissue. V usage is TRBV12-3 or TRBV12-4 and J usage is TRBJ2-3; D is possibly TRBD1 or TRBD2 (5 bases each). The clonotype was recovered from a female donor with papillary thyroid cancer or a benign thyroid nodule (not recorded which). Some clones in this sample may be carry-over from other donors' samples. CDR3 bases: TGTGCCAGCAGTCGAGGGGTTCAGGGTATCACAGATACGCAGTATTTT. Protein: CASSRGVQGITDTQYF.